This T cell receptor beta chain was sequenced during a study of spatial heterogeneity in lung cancer. This clonotype was picked up a small number of times. TCRdb fed the 5' RACE reads into MiXCR, producing one record per CDR3 protein. The table includes about 110,000 distinct CDR3 sequences, 11% detected once. Per germline, CDR1 SGHRS and CDR2 YFSETQ. V lost 4 bases to trimming and J lost 4 bases; unmatched junction nucleotides: 6. The CDR3 sequence is 15 residues long. Noted time point: blood at routine non-recurrence follow-up after resection. The sequence derives from a female donor with early-stage non-small cell lung cancer. J is TRBJ2-1 and V is TRBV5-1; the match to TRBD2 covers 9 bases. Sequenced here: PBMCs, sampled at follow-up. The CDR3 DNA is TGCGCCAGCAGCGTCGGGACTAGCTTGTACAATGAGCAGTTCTTC. Its translation is CASSVGTSLYNEQFF.